This T cell receptor (beta chain) is drawn from a study of blood T cell repertoires in COVID-19. Study-level information: T cells, B-cell-depleted T cells, or PBMCs supplied cDNA or gDNA.

With 3 bases removed from V and 7 bases from J, the gap between germline ends came to 12 bases. Germline CDR1 DFQATT, CDR2 SNEGSKA (reference sequence). The CDR3 has 12 residues. Authors' analysis steps: Amplification of reference gene primers was used by the study to estimate nucleated cell counts. Using immunoSEQ multiplex PCR, the repertoire was profiled, and TCRdb retains in-frame clones only, with some absent. Clone size and the V and J calls come from that table; the DNA yielded D and trimming. The sample contains around 330,000 clones, approximately 86% of which appear only once. This chain joins TRBV20-1 and TRBJ1-2, with TRBD1 as a possible D gene (6 bases). The sequencing sample was made of PBMCs or T cells enriched from blood (not recorded which). This receptor was identified in a woman under 30 who had recovered from COVID-19. The CDR3 DNA is TGCAGTGCTAGTCAGGGGAACGTTGGCTACACCTTC. It encodes CSASQGNVGYTF.